These 20 T cell receptor beta chains originate from one sample sequenced in a study of blood T cell repertoires in COVID-19. Profiling relied on immunoSEQ multiplex PCR, and the TCRdb table lists in-frame clones only, not all of them. The sample has fewer than 700,000 clones, 85% to 90% seen once; the top ten hold roughly 7.4%. Input material: peripheral blood. Receptors were obtained from a woman aged 45-60 years with COVID-19, enrolled during active disease.

This clone was observed once. As DNA, the CDR3 is TGCAGCGTTGGGCCTATTACAGTTTCCTATGGCTACACCTTC. Protein product: CSVGPITVSYGYTF. This chain joins TRBV29-1 and TRBJ1-2, with no clear D. The CDR3 has 14 residues. V dropped 4 bases and J dropped 4 bases, with 16 bases sitting between them. Germline V gene sequence: CDR1 SQVTM, CDR2 ANQGSEA.

The chain links TRBV6-5 to TRBJ1-1; D is perhaps TRBD1 (6 bases). The CDR3 contains 14 residues. The V gene lost 5 bases and the J gene lost 0 bases, with 10 bases spanning the gap. Germline lookup yields CDR1 MNHEY and CDR2 SVGAGI. The CDR3 sequence: CASSKDSLNTEAFF. In nucleotides, the CDR3 is TGTGCCAGCAGTAAGGACAGCTTGAACACTGAAGCTTTCTTT.

V and J are TRBV19 and TRBJ1-6; TRBD1 aligns across 7 bases. This CDR3 has 16 amino acids. Germline trimming cut 5 bases from V and 6 bases from J; bases unmatched to any gene: 10. Germline V gene data show CDR1 as LNHDA and CDR2 as SQIVND (reference sequence). The CDR3 coding sequence is TGTGCCAGTAGTGCCCGCCCGGGACAGCTTAATTCACCCCTCCACTTT. It translates to CASSARPGQLNSPLHF.

The chain employs TRBV7-9 and TRBJ1-6, with 7 nucleotides matching TRBD1. V dropped 8 bases and J dropped 8; count of bases not matched to a gene: 9. In germline, CDR1 is SEHNR, CDR2 FQNEAQ (reference sequence). This CDR3 has 14 amino acids. CDR3 loop: CASSQGGIYSPLHF. The CDR3 coding sequence is TGTGCCAGCTCCCAGGGGGGAATTTATTCACCCCTCCACTTT.

The chain combines TRBV6-5 with TRBJ2-3; 7 nucleotides align to TRBD2. J gave up 5 bases and V 6 bases, and 11 bases lay outside the gene matches. The germline V gene has CDR1 MNHEY and CDR2 SVGAGI. CDR3 length equals 15 residues. CDR3 sequence (DNA): TGTGCCAGCAGGGGGGGGTACCTTAGAGGAGATACGCAGTATTTT. Translated, it gives CASRGGYLRGDTQYF.

V and J are TRBV6-1 and TRBJ1-5, with D uncertain. CDR1 MNHNS and CDR2 SASEGT come from the germline V gene. This CDR3 is 13 amino acids long. V lost 2 bases and J 5 bases, leaving 7 bases between the germline ends. In nucleotides, the CDR3 is TGTGCCAGCAGTGAAACCCGAGATCAGCCCCAGCATTTT. Protein: CASSETRDQPQHF.

This chain links TRBV3-1 (or the pseudogene TRBV3-2) with TRBJ2-5, with a tentative D call TRBD2 (5 bases). V dropped 0 bases and J dropped 2 bases, with 7 bases sitting between them. Germline V gives CDR1 LGHDT, CDR2 YNNKEL (reference sequence). The CDR3 is made up of 14 amino acids. The CDR3 nucleotides read TGTGCCAGCAGCCAAGATCGAGGGCAAGAGACCCAGTACTTC. The encoded protein is CASSQDRGQETQYF.

The genes are TRBV3-1 (or the pseudogene TRBV3-2) and TRBJ2-4, with D maybe TRBD2 (5 bases). The CDR3 loop spans 12 amino acids. With 1 base removed from V and 8 bases from J, the gap between germline ends came to 6 bases. Germline V CDR1 and CDR2: LGHDT, YNNKEL (reference sequence). CDR3 bases: TGTGCCAGCAGCCAAGGTAGCGACATTCAGTACTTC. This translates into CASSQGSDIQYF.

The V call is TRBV29-1, the J call TRBJ1-3; 7 positions match TRBD1. With 5 bases clipped from V and 6 bases from J, the junction kept 13 bases outside the gene matches. This CDR3 region has 15 residues. From germline, CDR1 is SQVTM and CDR2 ANQGSEA. CDR3 in DNA: TGCAGCGTTCTACCTACAGGGGATCCCGAAAACACCATATATTTT. This sequence encodes CSVLPTGDPENTIYF.

This clone was observed once. The V gene is TRBV3-1 (or the pseudogene TRBV3-2), the J gene TRBJ1-6; D may be TRBD1 (5 bases). This CDR3 is built from 14 residues. V lost 8 bases to trimming and J lost 7 bases, with 15 bases between them. Per the germline V gene, CDR1 is LGHDT and CDR2 is YNNKEL (reference sequence). The CDR3 DNA sequence: TGTGCCAGCCAAGCTGCAGGGTGGAATTCACCCCTCCACTTT. It codes for CASQAAGWNSPLHF.

As concerns this clone: This sample includes further DNA sequences coding for the same CDR3. This sequence joins TRBV4-1 and TRBJ1-2; possibly TRBD1 for D (6 bases). The germline V gene has CDR1 MGHRA and CDR2 YSYEKL. V lost 6 bases and J 2 bases, leaving 13 bases between the germline ends. This CDR3 contains 14 residues. CDR3: CASSLQGANYGYTF. DNA for the CDR3: TGCGCCAGCAGTCTACAGGGTGCGAACTATGGCTACACCTTC.

This clone was counted only a few times. The V call is TRBV13, the J call TRBJ2-3; 12 nucleotides align to TRBD2. The CDR3 covers 15 residues. Germline V lookup: CDR1 PRHDT, CDR2 FYEKMQ (reference sequence). V dropped 5 bases and J dropped 9; count of bases not matched to a gene: 9. Here the CDR3 reads CASSPSGGARGTQYF. CDR3 bases: TGTGCCAGCAGCCCTAGCGGGGGGGCCCGCGGCACGCAGTATTTT.

J is TRBJ1-2 and V is TRBV20-1, with TRBD1 as a possible D gene (6 bases). CDR3 size: 10 residues. CDR1 DFQATT and CDR2 SNEGSKA come from the germline V gene (reference sequence). The CDR3 loop reads CRGGRDGYTF. The DNA for the CDR3 is TGCAGGGGGGGGCGGGATGGCTACACCTTC.

The chain employs TRBV27 and TRBJ1-1; D perhaps matches TRBD1 (6 bases). The ends were cut back, 6 bases at V and 5 bases at J, with 13 bases in the middle. This CDR3 contains 13 residues. The germline V gene encodes CDR1 MNHEY and CDR2 SMNVEV (reference sequence). The DNA of the CDR3 is TGTGCCAGCAGAAGGTCCGGGACAACTGAAGCTTTCTTT. Translated, it gives CASRRSGTTEAFF.

The J gene is TRBJ2-7, the V gene TRBV3-1 (or the pseudogene TRBV3-2); 7 bases agree with TRBD2. The V gene end was trimmed by 1 base and the J gene end by 6 bases; junction bases not matched to a gene: 6. The CDR3 spans 14 residues. In germline, CDR1 is LGHDT, CDR2 YNNKEL (reference sequence). This chain's CDR3 is CASSQGPTSPEQYF. CDR3 nucleotides: TGTGCCAGCAGCCAAGGGCCGACTAGCCCCGAGCAGTACTTC.

The chain couples TRBV9 to TRBJ2-2, with 8 positions matching TRBD2. V was clipped by 3 bases and J by 2 bases; unmatched bases: 3. The CDR3 has 15 amino acids. Germline assignment: CDR1 SGDLS and CDR2 YYNGEE. As DNA, the CDR3 is TGTGCCAGCAGCGCCGGGGGGGCCAACACCGGGGAGCTGTTTTTT. This translates into CASSAGGANTGELFF.

This sequence joins TRBV2 and TRBJ1-6; 10 nucleotides match TRBD1. CDR1 is SNHLY and CDR2 is FYNNEI in the germline V gene. The CDR3 totals 14 residues. V lost 4 bases to trimming and J lost 8 bases; unmatched junction nucleotides: 2. For the CDR3, the DNA is TGTGCCAGCAGTGTGGACAGGGGGGATTCACCCCTCCACTTT. Translating gives CASSVDRGDSPLHF.

This rearrangement joins TRBV2 to TRBJ2-5; TRBD2 is a possible D gene (5 bases). Trimming took 4 bases from V and 5 from J, leaving 14 bases between them. Per the germline V gene, CDR1 is SNHLY and CDR2 is FYNNEI. This CDR3 comprises 14 residues. CDR3 protein: CASSVTRLGETQYF. CDR3 in DNA: TGTGCCAGCAGTGTAACTAGGCTCGGCGAGACCCAGTACTTC.

The rearrangement joins TRBV3-1 (or the pseudogene TRBV3-2) to TRBJ1-1; 10 bases align to TRBD1. V shed 4 bases, J shed 3 bases, and the junction held 2 bases outside the gene matches. This CDR3 is built from 14 residues. Germline-derived CDR1 and CDR2 are LGHDT and YNNKEL (reference sequence). CDR3 sequence: CASSPGTGDTEAFF. The CDR3 DNA sequence: TGTGCCAGCAGCCCAGGGACAGGGGACACTGAAGCTTTCTTT.

The rearrangement links TRBV30 to TRBJ1-2; TRBD1 matches 8 bases. The CDR3 has 15 amino acids. V lost 2 bases, J lost 3 bases, and 8 bases stayed unmatched. Germline V gene lookup returns CDR1 GTSNPN and CDR2 SVGIG (reference sequence). CDR3 bases: TGTGCCTGGAGTCCCAGGGGGCAGTTAGACTATGGCTACACCTTC. Its protein is CAWSPRGQLDYGYTF.